This TCR beta chain came from a study of cytomegalovirus exposure and HLA in healthy donors. Study-wide results and limits: The authors enumerated 150 to 200 TCR beta chains as linked to cytomegalovirus. A missense variant in DCLRE1C was later tied to TCR beta V- and J-gene trimming. Among TCR sequences, most were rare, though some public TCRs appeared in many donors. The classifier reportedly diagnosed cytomegalovirus status with high specificity and sensitivity.

PCR employed 60 Vbeta and 13 Jbeta primers. The table came from immunoSEQ multiplex PCR; TCRdb's copy has only in-frame clones and leaves some out. The sample includes tens of thousands of clones. Note on this clone: What it recognizes is unknown.

The ends lost 6 bases at V and 7 bases at J; junction bases unmatched: 11. Per the germline V gene, CDR1 is LNHDA and CDR2 is SQIVND (reference sequence). This CDR3 spans 16 amino acids. Sequenced: PBMCs. The rearrangement uses TRBV19 and TRBJ2-1; 11 nucleotides align to TRBD2. This receptor was identified in a woman aged 55-70 years in good health and CMV-seronegative. CDR3 in amino acids: CASSPLTSGSGNEQFF. The CDR3 DNA reads TGTGCCAGTAGCCCCCTTACTAGCGGGAGTGGTAATGAGCAGTTCTTC.